The 27 T cell receptor beta chains listed next were all sequenced from one sample in a study of blood T cell repertoires in COVID-19 (TCRdb year 2020). Library prep was done by the immunoSEQ multiplex PCR assay. Held by TCRdb, this immuneACCESS table contains in-frame sequences only and omits some clones. Under half of the omission traces to an unresolved V gene where checked; the cause of the rest is unknown. The sample table shows 85,000 to 130,000 clones, and 70% to 90% are seen once. Clones ranked in the top ten supply 6.5% of the sample. Sequencing was done on a sample of peripheral blood. These receptors all stem from an older woman with acute or convalescent COVID-19.

This chain uses TRBV7-2 with TRBJ2-7; 14 bases align to TRBD2. The V gene's germline CDR1 is SGHTA and CDR2 FQGNSA. The V gene end was trimmed by 4 bases and the J gene end by 12 bases; junction bases not matched to a gene: 8. The CDR3 contains 14 residues. CDR3 in DNA: TGTGCCAGCAGCTCGGGACTAGCGGGAGCGGGTGGGTACTTC. Protein product: CASSSGLAGAGGYF.

The CDR3 sequence: CASQGFLTGELFF. The CDR3 coding sequence is TGTGCCAGCCAGGGATTCTTGACCGGGGAGCTGTTTTTT. This rearrangement joins TRBV6-4 to TRBJ2-2; weak D call: TRBD1 (5 bases). CDR3 size: 13 residues. Trimming took 8 bases from V and 5 from J, leaving 12 bases between them. The germline gives CDR1 MRHNA, CDR2 SNTAGT.

CDR3 coding DNA: TGTGCCAGCAGACCGACAGGGTTCTCTGGAAACACCATATATTTT. Residues: CASRPTGFSGNTIYF. The rearrangement links TRBV6-5 to TRBJ1-3, with TRBD1 matching over 7 bases. Unmatched junction bases numbered 5, after V lost 6 bases and J lost 0 bases. Germline V gene sequence: CDR1 MNHEY, CDR2 SVGAGI. The CDR3 has 15 residues.

The chain has TRBV18 and TRBJ2-1; 11 nucleotides match TRBD2. Germline CDR1 reads KGHSH; CDR2 reads LQKENI. The CDR3 contains 15 residues. With 0 bases clipped from V and 8 bases from J, the junction kept 3 bases outside the gene matches. The CDR3: CASSPPSGRADEQFF. In DNA, the CDR3 is TGTGCCAGCTCACCACCTAGCGGGAGGGCCGATGAGCAGTTCTTC.

The rearrangement uses TRBV5-1 and TRBJ1-1; D gene unclear. Trimming shortened V by 4 bases and J by 2 bases, and 15 bases separated the two germline ends. The CDR3 sequence is 15 residues long. From germline, CDR1 is SGHRS and CDR2 YFSETQ. The CDR3 sequence is CASSRGLGANTEAFF. DNA of the CDR3: TGCGCCAGCAGCCGCGGGCTGGGAGCCAACACTGAAGCTTTCTTT.

The V and J genes are TRBV5-8 and TRBJ1-2; 7 bases match TRBD1. Trimming at V came to 2 bases and at J to 8 bases, leaving 15 bases not matched to a gene. There are 16 residues in the CDR3. Germline V gene sequence: CDR1 SGHTS, CDR2 YDEGEE. The CDR3 DNA sequence: TGTGCCAGCAGCTTCAGGGGACAGCCGCTTGTGGGGGGCTACACCTTC. Its protein product is CASSFRGQPLVGGYTF.

The gene calls are TRBV3-1 (or the pseudogene TRBV3-2) and TRBJ1-2; D gene ambiguous. The CDR3 loop spans 15 amino acids. Trimming took off 6 bases at V and 1 base at J, with 15 bases between the two ends. Per germline, CDR1 LGHDT and CDR2 YNNKEL (reference sequence). The CDR3 here is CASSRLGSLNYGYTF. The CDR3 nucleotides are TGTGCCAGCAGTCGCCTTGGGAGCCTTAACTATGGCTACACCTTC.

In its sample, this clone was seen once. The chain uses TRBV5-4 and TRBJ1-6; possible D gene TRBD1, 6 bases. Germline V CDR1 and CDR2: SGHNT, YYREEE (reference sequence). The CDR3 has 14 residues. Trimming pared 2 bases from V and 3 bases from J, leaving 6 bases between. The CDR3 sequence is CASSLQGYNSPLHF. CDR3 DNA sequence: TGTGCCAGCAGCTTACAGGGCTATAATTCACCCCTCCACTTT.

The V and J genes are TRBV30 and TRBJ1-1; D may be TRBD1 (6 bases). V was clipped by 3 bases and J by 11 bases, with 19 bases between them. The CDR3 has 13 amino acids. The V gene's germline CDR1 is GTSNPN and CDR2 SVGIG (reference sequence). The CDR3 sequence: CAWRALAGVWAFF. The CDR3 DNA follows: TGTGCCTGGAGGGCTCTTGCAGGGGTATGGGCTTTCTTT.

This chain connects TRBV7-9 to TRBJ1-2; TRBD1 agrees at 9 bases. The CDR3 extends over 14 amino acids. The ends lost 5 bases at V and 4 bases at J; junction bases unmatched: 5. The germline V gene encodes CDR1 SEHNR and CDR2 FQNEAQ (reference sequence). The CDR3 region is CASSLGQGSYGYTF. DNA for the CDR3: TGTGCCAGCAGCCTAGGACAGGGGAGCTATGGCTACACCTTC.

This clone showed up just once. This chain uses TRBV6-5 with TRBJ1-6; D uncertain. The CDR3 has 15 residues. Germline CDR1 and CDR2: MNHEY and SVGAGI. The V end lost 2 bases, the J end lost 8 bases, and 13 bases lay between the germline ends. The CDR3 loop reads CASSYNYRQDSPLHF. The CDR3 DNA reads TGTGCCAGCAGTTACAATTACCGCCAGGATTCACCCCTCCACTTT.

V and J are TRBV6-2 or TRBV6-3 and TRBJ2-7, with a weak D call TRBD2 (5 bases). V lost 6 bases, J lost 3 bases, and 12 bases lay in between. This CDR3 contains 13 residues. Germline V lookup: CDR1 MNHEY, CDR2 SVGEGT. The CDR3 DNA sequence: TGTGCCAGCAGCGACTACAGAGACTACGAGCAGTACGTC. It is translated as CASSDYRDYEQYV.

This clone was recorded once. The V gene is TRBV28, the J gene TRBJ1-2, with D tentatively TRBD1 (5 bases). The germline V gene encodes CDR1 MDHEN and CDR2 SYDVKM. The CDR3 is 12 amino acids. V shed 6 bases and J shed 5 bases, with 10 bases lying between them. Here the CDR3 DNA reads TGTGCCAGCAGACTACAGGAGTATGGCTACACCTTC. Encoded protein: CASRLQEYGYTF.

The chain joins TRBV19 to TRBJ1-1; D is uncertain. V was pared by 3 bases and J by 0 bases, with 8 bases between. The CDR3 runs 14 residues. Germline CDR1 is LNHDA and CDR2 is SQIVND (reference sequence). This chain's CDR3 is CASSIVGVNTEAFF. The CDR3, as DNA: TGTGCCAGTAGTATTGTGGGAGTGAACACTGAAGCTTTCTTT.

This clone showed up just once. The chain carries TRBV30 and TRBJ1-3, with unresolved D. The CDR3 loop spans 16 amino acids. The ends were cut back, 0 bases at V and 7 bases at J, with 19 bases in the middle. Looked up from germline, CDR1 is GTSNPN and CDR2 is SVGIG (reference sequence). The CDR3 here is CAWSVPRTSLRNTIYF. The CDR3 DNA follows: TGTGCCTGGAGTGTACCTCGTACAAGTCTGAGGAACACCATATATTTT.

This clone was detected only once. The rearrangement uses TRBV9 and TRBJ2-1, with 9 nucleotides matching TRBD2. Germline CDR1 reads SGDLS; CDR2 reads YYNGEE. The CDR3 is made up of 15 amino acids. V shed 4 bases and J 6 bases; nucleotides not matched to a gene: 8. Written as DNA, the CDR3 is TGTGCCAGCAGCCCCGGGGCTAGCGGGATCAATGAGCAGTTCTTC. It yields the protein CASSPGASGINEQFF.

The sample holds a few counts of this clone. The chain links TRBV24-1 to TRBJ2-1; 11 nucleotides agree with TRBD2. The V gene end was trimmed by 7 bases and the J gene end by 7 bases; junction bases not matched to a gene: 2. Germline V gives CDR1 KGHDR, CDR2 SFDVKD. This CDR3 region has 13 residues. The CDR3 region is CATSIAGGNEQFF. The CDR3 nucleotides read TGTGCCACCAGCATAGCGGGGGGGAATGAGCAGTTCTTC.

This clone appeared a single time. One end of the junction varies from germline; a read error may be responsible. This chain joins TRBV5-4 and TRBJ2-2; D is perhaps TRBD1 (6 bases). The CDR3 runs 14 residues. Germline assignment: CDR1 SGHNT and CDR2 YYREEE (reference sequence). In DNA, the CDR3 is TGTGCCAGCAGCCAAAACAGGGACACCGGGGAGCTATTTTTT. It codes for CASSQNRDTGELFF.

This sequence joins TRBV27 and TRBJ2-2, with TRBD1 matching 7 bases. From germline, CDR1 is MNHEY and CDR2 SMNVEV (reference sequence). This CDR3 is built from 17 residues. After removal of 5 bases from V and 0 bases from J, the junction contained 9 bases not matched to a gene. The CDR3 sequence: CASSPTPGTANTGELFF. CDR3 bases: TGTGCCAGCAGTCCGACCCCCGGGACAGCGAACACCGGGGAGCTGTTTTTT.

V usage is TRBV28 and J usage is TRBJ1-3; no clear D gene. Germline assignment: CDR1 MDHEN and CDR2 SYDVKM. This CDR3 contains 14 residues. V lost 6 bases to trimming and J lost 3 bases, with 12 bases between them. CDR3 DNA sequence: TGTGCCAGCAGACCCCCGACTGGTGGAAACACCATATATTTT. This translates into CASRPPTGGNTIYF.

The V call is TRBV5-1, the J call TRBJ1-2; possibly TRBD1 for D (6 bases). The CDR3 has 15 residues. Germline V gives CDR1 SGHRS, CDR2 YFSETQ. V lost 1 base, J lost 3 bases, and 13 bases lay in between. The CDR3 reads CASSLPGVGDYGYTF. In nucleotides, the CDR3 is TGCGCCAGCAGCTTGCCAGGGGTTGGGGACTATGGCTACACCTTC.

The rearrangement joins TRBV11-2 to TRBJ1-3; a possible D gene is TRBD1 (5 bases). Germline CDR1 and CDR2: SGHAT and FQNNGV. The CDR3 is 15 amino acids. V lost 2 bases to trimming and J lost 0 bases, with 8 bases between them. The CDR3, as DNA: TGTGCCAGCAGCTTATCAGGGTTCTCTGGAAACACCATATATTTT. Translated, it gives CASSLSGFSGNTIYF.

This rearrangement joins TRBV25-1 to TRBJ1-2, with 7 bases fitting TRBD1. CDR1 is MGHDK and CDR2 is SYGVNS in the germline V gene. After removal of 0 bases from V and 4 bases from J, the junction contained 8 bases not matched to a gene. This CDR3 comprises 16 residues. The CDR3 loop reads CASSEYGVGGVYGYTF. In nucleotides, the CDR3 is TGTGCCAGCAGTGAATATGGGGTAGGGGGCGTCTATGGCTACACCTTC.

J is TRBJ2-1 and V is TRBV7-3; 10 nucleotides align to TRBD2. Unmatched junction bases numbered 5, after V lost 5 bases and J lost 7 bases. The CDR3 is 14 residues long. Per the germline V gene, CDR1 is SGHTA and CDR2 is FQGTGA. CDR3 nucleotide sequence: TGTGCCAGCAGCCGAAGCGGGAGGGCGAATGAGCAGTTCTTC. It specifies CASSRSGRANEQFF.

The CDR3 reads CASSLGQNNSPLHF. CDR3 coding DNA: TGTGCCAGCAGCTTGGGACAGAATAATTCACCCCTCCACTTT. The genes are TRBV7-9 and TRBJ1-6; TRBD1 agrees at 7 bases. J was trimmed by 5 bases and V by 3 bases; bases with no gene match: 1. Germline V gene sequence: CDR1 SEHNR, CDR2 FQNEAQ (reference sequence). The CDR3 totals 14 residues.

This clone has just one count. The V gene is TRBV10-3, the J gene TRBJ2-7; 9 bases agree with TRBD2. The germline V gene encodes CDR1 ENHRY and CDR2 SYGVKD. The CDR3 length is 15 residues. V dropped 6 bases and J dropped 5; count of bases not matched to a gene: 11. The DNA for the CDR3 is TGTGCCATCAGCTCCACTGGGACTAGCAGAAACGAGCAGTACTTC. Amino acid sequence: CAISSTGTSRNEQYF.

The V gene is TRBV27, the J gene TRBJ1-2; 9 positions match TRBD1. Per germline, CDR1 MNHEY and CDR2 SMNVEV (reference sequence). This CDR3 is built from 14 residues. After removal of 7 bases from V and 5 bases from J, the junction contained 8 bases not matched to a gene. The CDR3 bases are TGTGCCAGCAAACCGGGACAGGGCTTTTATGGCTACACCTTC. It yields the protein CASKPGQGFYGYTF.